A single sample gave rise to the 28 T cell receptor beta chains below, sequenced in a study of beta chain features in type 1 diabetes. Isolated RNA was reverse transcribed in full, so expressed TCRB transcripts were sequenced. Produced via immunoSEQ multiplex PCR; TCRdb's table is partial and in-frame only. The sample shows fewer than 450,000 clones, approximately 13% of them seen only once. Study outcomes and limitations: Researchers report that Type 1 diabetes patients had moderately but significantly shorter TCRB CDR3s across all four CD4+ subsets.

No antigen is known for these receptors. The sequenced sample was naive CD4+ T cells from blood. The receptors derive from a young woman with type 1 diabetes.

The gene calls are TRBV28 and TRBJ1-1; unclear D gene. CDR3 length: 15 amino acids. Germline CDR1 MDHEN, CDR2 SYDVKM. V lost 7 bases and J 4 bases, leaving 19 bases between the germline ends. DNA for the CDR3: TGTGCCAGCACCCCCCCGGGGAAGGGCGGCACTGAAGCTTTCTTT. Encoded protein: CASTPPGKGGTEAFF. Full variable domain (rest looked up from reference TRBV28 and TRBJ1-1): DVKVTQSSRYLVKRTGEKVFLECVQDMDHENMFWYRQDPGLGLRLIYFSYDVKMKEKGDIPEGYSVSREKKERFSLILESASTNQTSMYLCASTPPGKGGTEAFFGQGTRLTVV.

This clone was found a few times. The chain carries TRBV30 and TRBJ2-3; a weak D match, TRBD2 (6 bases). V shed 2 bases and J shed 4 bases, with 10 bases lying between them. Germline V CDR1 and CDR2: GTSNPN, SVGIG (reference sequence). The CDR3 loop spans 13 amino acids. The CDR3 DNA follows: TGTGCCTGGAGTCACGGGGGTCCAGATACGCAGTATTTT. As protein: CAWSHGGPDTQYF.

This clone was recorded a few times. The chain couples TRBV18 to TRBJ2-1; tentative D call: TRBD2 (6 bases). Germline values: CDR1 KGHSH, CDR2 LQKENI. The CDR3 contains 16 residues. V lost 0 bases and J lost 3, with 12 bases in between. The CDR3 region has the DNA TGTGCCAGCTCACCACCGGGGGGTGTTAACTACAATGAGCAGTTCTTC. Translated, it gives CASSPPGGVNYNEQFF.

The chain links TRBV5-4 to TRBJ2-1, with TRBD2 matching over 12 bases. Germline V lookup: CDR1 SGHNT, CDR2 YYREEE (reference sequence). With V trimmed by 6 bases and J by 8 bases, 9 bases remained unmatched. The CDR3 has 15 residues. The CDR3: CASKGLAGGYDEQFF. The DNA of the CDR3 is TGTGCCAGCAAGGGGCTAGCGGGGGGGTATGATGAGCAGTTCTTC.

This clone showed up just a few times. The CDR3 protein is CAWSVKAGGNEQYV. The CDR3 nucleotides are TGTGCCTGGAGTGTAAAAGCGGGAGGGAACGAGCAGTACGTC. The rearrangement uses TRBV30 and TRBJ2-7, with 10 positions matching TRBD2. From germline, CDR1 is GTSNPN and CDR2 SVGIG (reference sequence). The length of the CDR3 is 14 residues. The junction had 4 bases not matched to a gene; V was cut back by 0 bases and J by 5 bases.

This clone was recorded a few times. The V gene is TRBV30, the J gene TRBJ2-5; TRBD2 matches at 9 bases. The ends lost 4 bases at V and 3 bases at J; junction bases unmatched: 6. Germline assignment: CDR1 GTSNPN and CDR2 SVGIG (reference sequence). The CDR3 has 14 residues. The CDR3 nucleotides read TGTGCCTGGACATTGGCTAGCGGGAAAGAGACCCAGTACTTC. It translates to CAWTLASGKETQYF.

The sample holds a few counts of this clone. CDR3 loop: CASSSTSGRVYEQYV. In DNA, the CDR3 is TGTGCCAGCAGCTCGACTAGCGGGAGGGTCTACGAGCAGTACGTC. V usage is TRBV7-9 and J usage is TRBJ2-7; TRBD2 matches 14 bases. V was pared by 4 bases and J by 3 bases, with 2 bases of the junction left unmatched. Looked up from germline, CDR1 is SEHNR and CDR2 is FQNEAQ (reference sequence). CDR3 length equals 15 residues.

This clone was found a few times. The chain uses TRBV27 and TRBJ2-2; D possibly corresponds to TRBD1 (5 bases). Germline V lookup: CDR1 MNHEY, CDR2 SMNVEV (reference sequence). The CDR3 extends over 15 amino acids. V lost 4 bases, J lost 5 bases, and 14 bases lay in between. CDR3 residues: CASSSSDSGTGELFF. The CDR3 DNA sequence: TGTGCCAGCAGTTCGTCCGACAGTGGGACCGGGGAGCTGTTTTTT.

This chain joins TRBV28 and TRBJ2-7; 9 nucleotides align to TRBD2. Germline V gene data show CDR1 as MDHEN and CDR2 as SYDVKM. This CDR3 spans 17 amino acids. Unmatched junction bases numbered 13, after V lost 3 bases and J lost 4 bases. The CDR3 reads CASSFALAGVRIYEQYF. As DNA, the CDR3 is TGTGCCAGCAGTTTTGCATTAGCGGGAGTCCGTATATACGAGCAGTACTTC.

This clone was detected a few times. CDR3 in amino acids: CASKRADPGYNEQFF. The CDR3 nucleotides read TGTGCCAGCAAACGAGCGGACCCCGGCTACAATGAGCAGTTCTTC. This chain links TRBV7-8 with TRBJ2-1, with D possibly matching TRBD2 (5 bases). The germline gives CDR1 SGHVS, CDR2 FQNEAQ. The CDR3 is 15 amino acids. The V end was cut by 7 bases, the J end by 3 bases, with 16 bases between.

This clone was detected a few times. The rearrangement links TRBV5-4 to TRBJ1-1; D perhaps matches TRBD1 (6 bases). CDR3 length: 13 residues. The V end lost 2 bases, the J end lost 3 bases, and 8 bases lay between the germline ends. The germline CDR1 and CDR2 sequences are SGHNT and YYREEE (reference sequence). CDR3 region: CASSFGQHTEAFF. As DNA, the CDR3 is TGTGCCAGCAGCTTTGGACAGCACACTGAAGCTTTCTTT.

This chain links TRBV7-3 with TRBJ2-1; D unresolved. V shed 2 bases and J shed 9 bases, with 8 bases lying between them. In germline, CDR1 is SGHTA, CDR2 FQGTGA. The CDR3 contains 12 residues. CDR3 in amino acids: CASSLLAGEQFF. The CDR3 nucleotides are TGTGCCAGCAGCTTACTCGCCGGTGAGCAGTTCTTC.

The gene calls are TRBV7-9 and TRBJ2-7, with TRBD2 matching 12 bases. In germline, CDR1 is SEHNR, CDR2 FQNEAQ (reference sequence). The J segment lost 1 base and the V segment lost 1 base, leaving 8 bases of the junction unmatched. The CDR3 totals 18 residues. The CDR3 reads CASSLGLAGGPGSYEQYV. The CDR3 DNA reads TGTGCCAGCAGCTTAGGGCTAGCGGGAGGGCCGGGATCCTACGAGCAGTACGTC.

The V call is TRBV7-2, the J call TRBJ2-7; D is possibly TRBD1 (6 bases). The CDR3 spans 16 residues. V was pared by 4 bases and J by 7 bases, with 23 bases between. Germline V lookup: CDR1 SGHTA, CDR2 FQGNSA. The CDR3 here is CASSSYIDRPPQEQYF. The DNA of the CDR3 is TGTGCCAGCAGCTCATACATTGACAGGCCCCCCCAGGAGCAGTACTTC.

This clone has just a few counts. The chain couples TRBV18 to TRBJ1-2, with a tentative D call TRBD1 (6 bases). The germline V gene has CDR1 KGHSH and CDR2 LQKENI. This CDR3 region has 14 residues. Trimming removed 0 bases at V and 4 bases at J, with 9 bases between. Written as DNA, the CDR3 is TGTGCCAGCTCACCACCGACAGGCTTCTATGGCTACACCTTC. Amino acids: CASSPPTGFYGYTF.

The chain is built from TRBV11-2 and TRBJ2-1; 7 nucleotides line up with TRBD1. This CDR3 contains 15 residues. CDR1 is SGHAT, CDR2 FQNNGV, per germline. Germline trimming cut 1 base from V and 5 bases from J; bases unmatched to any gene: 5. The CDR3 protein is CASSLAGGRHNEQFF. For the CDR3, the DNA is TGTGCCAGCAGCTTAGCAGGGGGAAGACACAATGAGCAGTTCTTC.

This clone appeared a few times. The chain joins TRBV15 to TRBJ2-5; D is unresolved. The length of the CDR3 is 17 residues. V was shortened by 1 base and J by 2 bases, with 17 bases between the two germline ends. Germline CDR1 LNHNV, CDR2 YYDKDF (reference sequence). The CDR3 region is CATSRVLGQALQETQYF. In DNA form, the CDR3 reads TGTGCCACCAGCAGAGTCCTTGGGCAGGCCCTGCAAGAGACCCAGTACTTC.

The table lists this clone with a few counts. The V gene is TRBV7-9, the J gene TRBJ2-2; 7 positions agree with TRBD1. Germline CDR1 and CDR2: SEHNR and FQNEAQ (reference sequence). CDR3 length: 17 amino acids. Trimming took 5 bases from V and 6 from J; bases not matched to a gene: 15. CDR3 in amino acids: CASSTRPTGIVSGELFF. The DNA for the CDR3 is TGTGCCAGCAGCACCCGTCCGACAGGGATCGTCTCCGGGGAGCTGTTTTTT.

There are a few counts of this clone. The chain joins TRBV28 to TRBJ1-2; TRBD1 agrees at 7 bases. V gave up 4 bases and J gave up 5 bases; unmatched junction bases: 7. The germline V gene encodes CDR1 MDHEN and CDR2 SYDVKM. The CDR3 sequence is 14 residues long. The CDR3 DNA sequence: TGTGCCAGCAGTTACCCGGGACAGAATTATGGCTACACCTTC. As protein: CASSYPGQNYGYTF.

CDR3 nucleotides: TGTGCCAGCAGTTTAACAGCGGCGTCCCCCTACGAGCAGTACTTC. It translates to CASSLTAASPYEQYF. V is TRBV28 and J is TRBJ2-7, with D possibly TRBD2 on 5 matching bases. This CDR3 is 15 amino acids long. CDR1 is MDHEN and CDR2 is SYDVKM in the germline V gene. Trimming removed 2 bases from V and 2 bases from J, with 13 bases in between.

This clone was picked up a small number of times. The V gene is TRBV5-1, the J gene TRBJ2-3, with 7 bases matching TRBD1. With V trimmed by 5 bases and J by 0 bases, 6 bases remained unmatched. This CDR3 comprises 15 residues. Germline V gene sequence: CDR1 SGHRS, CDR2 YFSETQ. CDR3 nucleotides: TGCGCCAGCAGAGAACAGGGGATTAGCACAGATACGCAGTATTTT. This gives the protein CASREQGISTDTQYF.

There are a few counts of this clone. The CDR3 DNA is TGTGCCAGCAGCAACAACAGACAGGGCCGCGAGCAGTACGTC. Translation gives CASSNNRQGREQYV. The gene calls are TRBV6-6 and TRBJ2-7; 7 bases map to TRBD1. Germline trimming cut 6 bases from V and 6 bases from J; bases unmatched to any gene: 11. The CDR3 extends over 14 amino acids. Per the germline V gene, CDR1 is MNHNY and CDR2 is SVGAGI (reference sequence).

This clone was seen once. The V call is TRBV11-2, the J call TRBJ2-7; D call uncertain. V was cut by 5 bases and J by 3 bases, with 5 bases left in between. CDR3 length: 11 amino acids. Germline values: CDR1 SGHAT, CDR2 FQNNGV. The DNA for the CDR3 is TGTGCCAGCAGCACGGACTACGAGCAGTACGTC. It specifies CASSTDYEQYV.

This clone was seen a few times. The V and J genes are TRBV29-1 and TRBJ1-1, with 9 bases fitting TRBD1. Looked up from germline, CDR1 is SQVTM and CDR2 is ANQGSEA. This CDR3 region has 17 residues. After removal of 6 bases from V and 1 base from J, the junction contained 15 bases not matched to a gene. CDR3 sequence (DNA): TGCAGCGTCGACCAACGACAGGGGGGTCTGGGGAACACTGAAGCTTTCTTT. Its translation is CSVDQRQGGLGNTEAFF.

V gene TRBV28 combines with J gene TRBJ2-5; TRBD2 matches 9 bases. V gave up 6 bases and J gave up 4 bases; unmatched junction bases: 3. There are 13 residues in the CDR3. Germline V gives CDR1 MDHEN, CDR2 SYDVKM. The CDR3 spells CASRISGRETQYF. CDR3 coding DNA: TGTGCCAGCAGGATTAGCGGGAGAGAGACCCAGTACTTC.

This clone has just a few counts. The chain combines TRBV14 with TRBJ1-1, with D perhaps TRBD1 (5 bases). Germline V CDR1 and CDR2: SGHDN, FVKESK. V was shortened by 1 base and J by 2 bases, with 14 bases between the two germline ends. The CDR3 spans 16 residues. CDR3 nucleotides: TGTGCCAGCAGCCAAGGGTACGGACAATTCAACACTGAAGCTTTCTTT. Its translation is CASSQGYGQFNTEAFF.

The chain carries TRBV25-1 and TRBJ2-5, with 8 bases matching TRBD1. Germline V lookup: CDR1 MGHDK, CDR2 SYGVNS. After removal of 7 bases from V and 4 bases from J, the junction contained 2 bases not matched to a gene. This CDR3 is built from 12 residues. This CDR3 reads CASNTGGETQYF. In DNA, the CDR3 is TGTGCCAGCAACACAGGGGGAGAGACCCAGTACTTC.

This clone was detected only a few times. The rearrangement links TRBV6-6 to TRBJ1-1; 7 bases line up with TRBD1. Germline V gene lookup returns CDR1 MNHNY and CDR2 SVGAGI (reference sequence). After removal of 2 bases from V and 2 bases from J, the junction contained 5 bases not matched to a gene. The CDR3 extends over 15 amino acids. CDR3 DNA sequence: TGTGCCAGCAGTTACGCCGGGACAGCTAACACTGAAGCTTTCTTT. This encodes CASSYAGTANTEAFF.